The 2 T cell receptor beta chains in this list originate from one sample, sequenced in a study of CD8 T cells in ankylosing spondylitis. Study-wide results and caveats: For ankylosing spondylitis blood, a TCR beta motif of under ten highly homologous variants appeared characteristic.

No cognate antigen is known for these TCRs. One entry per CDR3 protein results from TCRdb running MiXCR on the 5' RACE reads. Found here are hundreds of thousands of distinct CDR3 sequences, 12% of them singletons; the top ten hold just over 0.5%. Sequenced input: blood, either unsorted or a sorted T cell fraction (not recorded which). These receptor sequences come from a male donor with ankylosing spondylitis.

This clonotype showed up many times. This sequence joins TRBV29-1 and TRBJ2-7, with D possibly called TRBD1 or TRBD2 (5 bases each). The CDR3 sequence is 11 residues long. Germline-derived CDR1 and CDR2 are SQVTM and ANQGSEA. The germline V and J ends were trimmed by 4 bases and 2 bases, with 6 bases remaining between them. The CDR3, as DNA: TGCAGCGTTGGGGACCCCTACGAGCAGTACTTC. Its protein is CSVGDPYEQYF.

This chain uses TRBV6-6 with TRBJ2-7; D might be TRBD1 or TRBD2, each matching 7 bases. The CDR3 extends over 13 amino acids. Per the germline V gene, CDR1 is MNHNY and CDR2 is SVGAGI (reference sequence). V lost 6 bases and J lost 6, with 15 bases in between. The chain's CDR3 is CASRAGGGLEQYF. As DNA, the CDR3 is TGTGCCAGCAGGGCAGGGGGGGGACTCGAGCAGTACTTC.